Below, 3 T cell receptor beta chains from the same sample are listed, as sequenced in a study of blood T cell repertoires in COVID-19. Sequencing used immunoSEQ multiplex PCR; TCRdb keeps in-frame clones, though not all of them. The sample records hundreds of thousands of clones, roughly 84% being singletons. Sequenced material: PBMCs or T cells enriched from blood (not recorded which). Receptors originate from a woman between 40 and 55 years old who had recovered from COVID-19.

CDR3 protein: CASSLAGTGGRRELFF. The CDR3 nucleotides read TGCGCCAGCAGCTTGGCCGGGACAGGGGGCCGCCGGGAGCTGTTTTTT. The chain carries TRBV5-1 and TRBJ2-2; 12 nucleotides agree with TRBD1. The CDR3 runs 16 residues. The junction had 6 bases not matched to a gene; V was cut back by 0 bases and J by 9 bases. Germline-derived CDR1 and CDR2 are SGHRS and YFSETQ.

This chain links TRBV7-9 with TRBJ2-7; 9 positions agree with TRBD1. The J segment lost 3 bases and the V segment lost 5 bases, leaving 2 bases of the junction unmatched. CDR1 SEHNR and CDR2 FQNEAQ come from the germline V gene (reference sequence). The CDR3 is made up of 13 amino acids. The chain's CDR3 is CASSPGQGYEQYF. CDR3 sequence (DNA): TGTGCCAGCAGCCCGGGACAGGGCTACGAGCAGTACTTC.

This chain uses TRBV7-3 with TRBJ1-1, with D possibly TRBD1 on 5 matching bases. The CDR3 extends over 15 amino acids. Trimming took 5 bases from V and 0 from J, leaving 13 bases between them. Germline V gene lookup returns CDR1 SGHTA and CDR2 FQGTGA. The CDR3 nucleotides read TGTGCCAGCAGCCCTGGGGCCGGAATGAACACTGAAGCTTTCTTT. It codes for CASSPGAGMNTEAFF.